One and the same sample provided the 31 T cell receptor beta chains below, sequenced in a study of monozygotic twins with inflammatory bowel disease. Reprocessing the 5' RACE reads, TCRdb reports a single entry for every CDR3 protein and omits DNA. The table lists about 300,000 distinct CDR3 sequences. The sequenced material came from blood. The receptors originated from a human donor with ulcerative colitis or Crohn's disease, or a healthy co-twin of an affected twin (not recorded which).

Here the CDR3 reads CASRRINTDTQYF. The gene calls are TRBV27 and TRBJ2-3. The CDR3 is 13 amino acids. Germline CDR1 MNHEY, CDR2 SMNVEV (reference sequence).

The chain combines TRBV20-1 with TRBJ2-7. There are 12 residues in the CDR3. CDR1 is DFQATT, CDR2 SNEGSKA, per germline (reference sequence). CDR3 region: CSARSRHYEQYF.

The chain links TRBV14 to TRBJ2-5; with no DNA, the TCRdb D assignment of TRBD1 cannot be verified. The germline V gene encodes CDR1 SGHDN and CDR2 FVKESK. The CDR3 is 15 residues long. The CDR3 is CASSQVGGFGETQYF. The full variable domain, completed using reference TRBV14 and TRBJ2-5, is EAGVTQFPSHSVIEKGQTVTLRCDPISGHDNLYWYRRVMGKEIKFLLHFVKESKQDESGMPNNRFLAERTGGTYSTLKVQPAELEDSGVYFCASSQVGGFGETQYFGPGTRLLVL.

The gene calls are TRBV5-1 and TRBJ2-1; the TCRdb D gene call, TRBD2, has no DNA to confirm it. CDR3 length: 15 amino acids. Germline CDR1 SGHRS, CDR2 YFSETQ. The CDR3 sequence: CASKESSGSVNEQFF.

V usage is TRBV20-1 and J usage is TRBJ2-7; the D call from TCRdb, TRBD1, cannot be confirmed without DNA. The germline CDR1 and CDR2 sequences are DFQATT and SNEGSKA (reference sequence). The CDR3 has 15 residues. The CDR3 sequence is CSVPGRGRTTYEQYF.

This rearrangement joins TRBV27 to TRBJ2-5; TCRdb gives TRBD2 as the D gene, but with no DNA this cannot be confirmed. This CDR3 has 16 amino acids. The germline gives CDR1 MNHEY, CDR2 SMNVEV (reference sequence). Here the CDR3 reads CASTSAASGSQKTQYF.

J is TRBJ2-7 and V is TRBV5-1; TCRdb designates TRBD2, a call that cannot be tested without DNA. This CDR3 has 15 amino acids. The germline V gene has CDR1 SGHRS and CDR2 YFSETQ. The CDR3: CASSYRLADRTEQYF.

V gene TRBV3-1 combines with J gene TRBJ2-1. This CDR3 has 11 residues. The germline V gene has CDR1 LGHDT and CDR2 YNNKEL (reference sequence). The CDR3 is CASSRNRQQFF.

The V and J genes are TRBV10-3 and TRBJ2-2; checking the TCRdb D call of TRBD2 is not possible without DNA. The CDR3 totals 16 residues. Germline assignment: CDR1 ENHRY and CDR2 SYGVKD. CDR3: CAISESAGGLGGELFF.

The chain has TRBV11-2 and TRBJ2-3. CDR1 and CDR2 (germline): SGHAT, FQNNGV. This CDR3 has 13 residues. CDR3 sequence reads: CASSFMRLDTQYF.

The genes are TRBV7-2 and TRBJ2-7. Germline CDR1 SGHTA, CDR2 FQGNSA. There are 15 residues in the CDR3. CDR3 in amino acids: CASSLALQNSYEQYF.

The chain couples TRBV6-1 to TRBJ2-4; TCRdb lists TRBD2, though no DNA is available to test this call. CDR1 is MNHNS, CDR2 SASEGT, per germline. The CDR3 spans 15 residues. CDR3 protein: CASSEVTSPKNIQYF.

CDR3 in amino acids: CASMTTGASNQPQHF. V and J are TRBV5-1 and TRBJ1-5; without DNA, the TCRdb call of TRBD1 cannot be checked. Germline lookup yields CDR1 SGHRS and CDR2 YFSETQ. The CDR3 length is 15 residues.

This rearrangement joins TRBV6-2 or TRBV6-3 to TRBJ2-3; TCRdb outputs TRBD2, but without DNA this stays unchecked. This CDR3 has 14 residues. Germline V gene data show CDR1 as MNHEY and CDR2 as SVGEGT. The CDR3: CASSGRAFGNTQYF.

This chain connects TRBV7-2 to TRBJ2-3; with no DNA, the TCRdb D assignment of TRBD2 cannot be verified. Germline loops: CDR1 SGHTA, CDR2 FQGNSA. The CDR3 covers 15 residues. CDR3 sequence: CASSFSSGATDTQYF.

This sequence joins TRBV4-3 and TRBJ2-3; there is no DNA to check the TCRdb D call of TRBD2. This CDR3 contains 15 residues. Germline values: CDR1 LGHNA, CDR2 YSLEER. CDR3 loop: CASSDGLAGADTQYF.

This chain links TRBV11-2 with TRBJ2-1; TCRdb lists TRBD1, though no DNA is available to test this call. CDR1 and CDR2 from the germline V gene are SGHAT and FQNNGV. The CDR3 contains 15 residues. CDR3 sequence reads: CASRERTGIYNEQFF.

The rearrangement links TRBV12-5 to TRBJ2-1. Germline-derived CDR1 and CDR2 are LGHNT and FRNRAP. This CDR3 has 12 residues. The CDR3: CASGLRDFEQFF.

The chain is built from TRBV7-2 and TRBJ1-5. Germline CDR1 SGHTA, CDR2 FQGNSA. The CDR3 runs 15 residues. CDR3 region: CASSQLSGSNQPQHF.

This chain links TRBV29-1 with TRBJ2-3; TCRdb indicates TRBD1, and absent DNA this call remains unverified. Germline V gene lookup returns CDR1 SQVTM and CDR2 ANQGSEA. This CDR3 spans 13 amino acids. The CDR3 sequence is CSVSRGGTDTQYF.

This chain links TRBV14 with TRBJ2-2. Looked up from germline, CDR1 is SGHDN and CDR2 is FVKESK. CDR3 length equals 12 residues. The CDR3: CASSENTGELFF. Complete variable domain (other parts from reference TRBV14 and TRBJ2-2): EAGVTQFPSHSVIEKGQTVTLRCDPISGHDNLYWYRRVMGKEIKFLLHFVKESKQDESGMPNNRFLAERTGGTYSTLKVQPAELEDSGVYFCASSENTGELFFGEGSRLTVL.

This chain uses TRBV20-1 with TRBJ1-5; TCRdb's D gene call, TRBD1, goes unchecked for lack of DNA. The CDR3 loop spans 17 amino acids. Germline CDR1 and CDR2: DFQATT and SNEGSKA (reference sequence). CDR3 in amino acids: CSARGGTDTGGNQPQHF.

This chain uses TRBV6-1 with TRBJ2-7; TCRdb picks TRBD1, but there is no DNA to check that call. In germline, CDR1 is MNHNS, CDR2 SASEGT. This CDR3 spans 18 amino acids. CDR3 in amino acids: CASSEAGGVFLHSYEQYF.

The V gene is TRBV4-1, the J gene TRBJ1-5; TCRdb reports TRBD1, a call that lacks DNA to check it against. CDR3 length equals 15 residues. Germline V lookup: CDR1 MGHRA, CDR2 YSYEKL. This chain's CDR3 is CASSQDNRENQPQHF.

The rearrangement links TRBV20-1 to TRBJ2-4; TCRdb picks TRBD1, but there is no DNA to check that call. The CDR3 covers 14 residues. The germline gives CDR1 DFQATT, CDR2 SNEGSKA (reference sequence). CDR3: CSAGPGQGENIQYF.

The chain employs TRBV5-1 and TRBJ2-7; without DNA, the TCRdb call of TRBD1 cannot be checked. CDR1 is SGHRS and CDR2 is YFSETQ in the germline V gene. This CDR3 has 14 amino acids. The CDR3 sequence is CASSLEGSIYEQYF.

This rearrangement joins TRBV3-1 to TRBJ1-4. CDR1 and CDR2 from the germline V gene are LGHDT and YNNKEL (reference sequence). This CDR3 has 15 amino acids. The CDR3 is CASSQFSVANEKLFF.

This sequence joins TRBV7-9 and TRBJ1-1. The germline gives CDR1 SEHNR, CDR2 FQNEAQ (reference sequence). This CDR3 has 13 amino acids. CDR3 sequence reads: CASSLVSPTEAFF.

The rearrangement joins TRBV5-1 to TRBJ2-4; TCRdb gives TRBD1 as the D gene, but with no DNA this cannot be confirmed. The CDR3 runs 13 residues. The germline V gene has CDR1 SGHRS and CDR2 YFSETQ. The CDR3 sequence is CASSLDTGTAQYF.

The rearrangement joins TRBV18 to TRBJ1-2. The length of the CDR3 is 13 residues. CDR1 is KGHSH, CDR2 LQKENI, per germline. CDR3: CASSPRLRDGYTF.

This CDR3 reads CASSLWGDNSPLHF. The gene calls are TRBV12-3 or TRBV12-4 and TRBJ1-6; the D call of TRBD1 rests on TCRdb alone, since no DNA is present to check it. The CDR3 length is 14 residues.